This is a list of T cell receptor beta chains from one sample in a study of spatial heterogeneity in lung cancer. TCRdb fed the 5' RACE reads into MiXCR, producing one record per CDR3 protein. The sample has tens of thousands of distinct CDR3 sequences, about 12% seen once. The material sequenced was PBMCs, taken at surgery. The source of these receptors is a male donor with early-stage non-small cell lung cancer. The CDR3 runs from the conserved cysteine through the conserved F or W. The D gene is left open where the match is weak. Only some rows state a clone size, as once, few, many or a class for expanded clones.

>.|many|TRBV7-2|TRBJ2-7
TGTGCCAGCAGCTTCACGGTCAGCTCCTACGAGCAGTACTTC
CASSFTVSSYEQYF
>.|.|TRBV7-3|TRBJ1-1
TGTGCCAGCAGCTTAAGAGGCGGTAGGGACACTGAAGCTTTCTTT
CASSLRGGRDTEAFF
>.|few|TRBV20-1|TRBJ2-4
TGCAGTGCTAGAGATTACGGAATTAGACTTGGGGGAGTGGGAAACATTCAGTACTTC
CSARDYGIRLGGVGNIQYF
>.|.|TRBV19|TRBJ2-6
TGTGCCAGTAGTATCTCTGGGGCCAACGTCCTGACTTTC
CASSISGANVLTF
>.|few|TRBV5-4|TRBJ1-4
TGTGCCAGCAGCGCGGCGGGGGTGGCGGAAAAACTGTTTTTT
CASSAAGVAEKLFF
>.|few|TRBV6-5|TRBJ2-3
TGTGCCAGCACCAGGACGGCTAGCACAGATACGCAGTATTTT
CASTRTASTDTQYF
>.|.|TRBV6-5|TRBJ1-5
TGTGCCACCGCTGCGACGGTTGGTAATCAGCCCCAGCATTTT
CATAATVGNQPQHF
>TRBD2|.|TRBV7-2|TRBJ2-3
TGTGCCAGCAGCCTTAGCGGGAGTTCGCAGTATTTT
CASSLSGSSQYF
>.|.|TRBV20-1|TRBJ2-5
TGCAGTGCTATGCAAGAGACCCAGTACTTC
CSAMQETQYF
>TRBD2|few|TRBV6-6|TRBJ2-1
TGTGCCAGCAGTTATTTAGCGGGAGGGAGTGAGCAGTTCTTC
CASSYLAGGSEQFF
>TRBD2|few|TRBV20-1|TRBJ2-2
TGCAGTGCTCCGTTGACTAGCGGAGGTAACACCGGGGAGCTGTTTTTT
CSAPLTSGGNTGELFF
>.|.|TRBV3-1|TRBJ2-2
TGTGCCAGCAGCCAAGAGGGCAGGGCAGCCGGGGAGCTGTTTTTT
CASSQEGRAAGELFF
>TRBD2|few|TRBV20-1|TRBJ2-1
TGCAGTCGCCGTTCCGGGGGGGCAGATGAGCAGTTCTTC
CSRRSGGADEQFF
>.|few|TRBV7-2|TRBJ2-1
TGTGCCAGCAGCTTGAGACGGGGGTGGAATGAGCAGTTCTTC
CASSLRRGWNEQFF